This T cell receptor (beta chain) was observed in a study of cytomegalovirus exposure and HLA in healthy donors. At the level of the study: Around 180 million T cells yielded 117 million unique TCR beta sequences, as an earlier analysis found.

It was with 60 Vbeta and 13 Jbeta primers that the PCR ran. The assay was immunoSEQ multiplex PCR, and TCRdb's table has in-frame clones only and misses some. Of around 100,000 clones listed, 79% are singletons. Germline loops: CDR1 MNHEY, CDR2 SMNVEV (reference sequence). The length of the CDR3 is 14 residues. Trimming left V 2 bases short and J 10 bases short, with 15 bases between. The sequence was collected from a woman between 35 and 50 years old in good health and CMV-seronegative. Sequenced sample: PBMCs. The chain joins TRBV27 to TRBJ2-1, with a weak D call TRBD1 (6 bases). The CDR3 spells CASSLGAGVGEQFF. The DNA of the CDR3 is TGTGCCAGCAGTTTAGGGGCAGGGGTTGGGGAGCAGTTCTTC.